This T cell receptor beta chain is drawn from a study of T cell responses to AZD1222 COVID-19 vaccine. V lost 8 bases, J lost 10 bases, and 21 bases lay in between. The CDR3 spans 14 residues. Germline V gene data show CDR1 as SEHNR and CDR2 as FQNEAQ (reference sequence). Profiling relied on immunoSEQ multiplex PCR, and the TCRdb table lists in-frame clones only, not all of them. The repertoire holds approximately 150,000 clones, with approximately 88% as singletons. Study outcomes and limitations: Dominant at 160-218 and 743-854, vaccine-associated CD4 TCRs also spanned spike. Regions left unmutated in variants are reportedly the target of nearly half of spike-specific TCRs. Only a handful of AZD1222 recipients, roughly 6 in all, had baseline seropositivity. In all cases, repertoires were sampled only after the peak T cell response.

A word on this clone: Antigen specificity is unknown.

V usage is TRBV7-9 and J usage is TRBJ1-5, with a possible D match to TRBD1 (5 bases). The TCR comes from an adult who received the AZD1222 COVID-19 vaccine. Sequencing was performed on peripheral blood, taken 28 days after the second AZD1222 dose. The CDR3 DNA follows: TGTGCCAGCGGGGGGTCAGGGCGACTGGGACCCCAGCATTTT. Translated: CASGGSGRLGPQHF. Supplemented by reference TRBV7-9 and TRBJ1-5, the full variable domain reads DTGVSQNPRHKITKRGQNVTFRCDPISEHNRLYWYRQTLGQGPEFLTYFQNEAQLEKSRLLSDRFSAERPKGSFSTLEIQRTEQGDSAMYLCASGGSGRLGPQHFGDGTRLSIL.